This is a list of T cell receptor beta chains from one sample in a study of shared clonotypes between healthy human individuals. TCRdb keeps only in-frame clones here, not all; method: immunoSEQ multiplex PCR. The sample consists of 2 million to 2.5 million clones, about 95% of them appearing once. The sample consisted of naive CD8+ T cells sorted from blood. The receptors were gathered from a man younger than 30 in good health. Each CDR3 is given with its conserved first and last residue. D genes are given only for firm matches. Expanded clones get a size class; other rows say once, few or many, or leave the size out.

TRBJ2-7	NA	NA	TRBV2	TGTGCCAGCAGTAAGGCCACCCCCTACGAGCAGTACTTC	CASSKATPYEQYF
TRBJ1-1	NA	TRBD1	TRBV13	TGTGCCAGCAGCTTTCAGGGGGATGAAGCTTTCTTT	CASSFQGDEAFF
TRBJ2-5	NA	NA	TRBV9	TGTGCCAGCAGCGACGACGCGGAGACCCAGTACTTC	CASSDDAETQYF
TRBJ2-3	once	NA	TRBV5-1	TGCGCCAGCAGCTTGGGAATTTTGGGCACAGATACGCAGTATTTT	CASSLGILGTDTQYF
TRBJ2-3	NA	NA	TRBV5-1	TGCGCCAGCAGCCAGGAGGCTGGGGTGAATACGCAGTATTTT	CASSQEAGVNTQYF
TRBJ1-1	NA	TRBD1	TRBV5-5	TGTGCCAGCAGCAACCGGGACAGGGAACAAGCTTTCTTT	CASSNRDREQAFF
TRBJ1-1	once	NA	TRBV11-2	TGTGCCAGCAACACATTAGATAACACTGAAGCTTTCTTT	CASNTLDNTEAFF
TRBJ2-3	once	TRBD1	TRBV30	TGTGCCTGGAGTATCACAGGGGGTAGCACAGATACGCAGTATTTT	CAWSITGGSTDTQYF
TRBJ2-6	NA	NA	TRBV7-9	TGTGCCAGCAGACCACAGGGCTCTGGGGCCAACGTCCTGACTTTC	CASRPQGSGANVLTF
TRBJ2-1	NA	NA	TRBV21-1	TGTGCCAGCAGCAAAACGAGACCCTTCCCAGCTTACAATGAGCAGTTCTTC	CASSKTRPFPAYNEQFF
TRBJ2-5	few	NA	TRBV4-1	TGCGCCAGCAGCCAGTTAGCGGTTCAAGAGACCCAGTACTTC	CASSQLAVQETQYF
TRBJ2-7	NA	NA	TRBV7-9	TGTGCCAGCAGCCCACGGACTGACAACTCCTACGAGCAGTACTTC	CASSPRTDNSYEQYF
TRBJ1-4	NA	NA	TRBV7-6	TGTGCCAGCAGCTTACGACAGATGGGGGTTGATCGATTTTGTGAAAAACTGTTTTTT	CASSLRQMGVDRFCEKLFF
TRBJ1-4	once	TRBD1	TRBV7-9	TGTGCCAGCAGCTCGGACAGGGGGCCGGAACTGTTTTTT	CASSSDRGPELFF
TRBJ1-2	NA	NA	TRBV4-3	TGCGCCAGCAACGAGGGGGCTAACTATGGCTACACCTTC	CASNEGANYGYTF
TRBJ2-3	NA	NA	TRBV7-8	TGTGCCAGCAGCTCCCCATTGGGGCATACTAGCACAGATACGCAGTATTTT	CASSSPLGHTSTDTQYF
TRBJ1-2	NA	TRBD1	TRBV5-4	TGTGCCAGCAGCTGGGACAGGGTTTCTGGCTACACCTTC	CASSWDRVSGYTF
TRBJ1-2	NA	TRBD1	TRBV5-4	TGTGCCAGCAGCGTGACAGGGTTTGGCTACACCTTC	CASSVTGFGYTF
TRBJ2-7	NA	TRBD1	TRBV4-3	TGCGCCAGCAGCCAAGAAGGGACAGGGGGCTACGAGCAGTACTTC	CASSQEGTGGYEQYF
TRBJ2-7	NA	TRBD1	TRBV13	TGTGCCAGCAGCTCGGGGCTAATGAAGGGGACAGGGAATTACGAGCAGTACTTC	CASSSGLMKGTGNYEQYF
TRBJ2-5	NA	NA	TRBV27	TGTGCCGCGAGACGGGAGAGAATGAGGGGGGAAGAGACCCAGTACTTC	CAARRERMRGEETQYF
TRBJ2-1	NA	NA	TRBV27	TGTGCCAGCAGCTATGCCGAGGAGGGCCTAGCTGAGCAGTTCTTC	CASSYAEEGLAEQFF
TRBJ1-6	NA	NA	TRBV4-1	TGCGCCAGCAGCCAAGTGGCCATGACGGGCTATAATTCACCCCTCCACTTT	CASSQVAMTGYNSPLHF
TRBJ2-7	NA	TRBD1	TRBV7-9	TGTGCCAGCAGCCTTGACAGGGGTGCCTACGAGCAGTACTTC	CASSLDRGAYEQYF
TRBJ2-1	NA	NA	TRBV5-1	TGCGCCAGCAGCTTAACAGTCATCGATGAGCAGTTCTTC	CASSLTVIDEQFF
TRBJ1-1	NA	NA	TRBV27	TGTGCCAGCAGTCTCTTCCCGGGAGGGACTGAAGCTTTCTTT	CASSLFPGGTEAFF
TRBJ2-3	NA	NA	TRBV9	TGTGCCAGCAGCGAATACTACACAGATACGCAGTATTTT	CASSEYYTDTQYF
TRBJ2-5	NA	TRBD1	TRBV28	TGTGCCAGCAACCAACAGGGGGTCCAAGAGACCCAGTACTTC	CASNQQGVQETQYF
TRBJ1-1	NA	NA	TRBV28	TGTGCCAGCAGTTTCACCACATCGAACACTGAAGCTTTCTTT	CASSFTTSNTEAFF
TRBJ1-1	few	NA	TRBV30	TGTGCCTGCCCCGAAGTTGAAGCTTTCTTT	CACPEVEAFF
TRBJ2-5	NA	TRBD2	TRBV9	TGTGCCAGCAGCGTAGCAGGCAGGGAGGGAGAGACCCAGTACTTC	CASSVAGREGETQYF
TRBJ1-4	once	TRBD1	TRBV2	TGTGCCAGCACCGTGACAGGGGGTGAAAAACTGTTTTTT	CASTVTGGEKLFF
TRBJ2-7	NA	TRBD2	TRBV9	TGTGCCAGCAGCGACGGGGGAGGGAACGAGCAGTACTTC	CASSDGGGNEQYF
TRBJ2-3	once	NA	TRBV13	TGTGCCAGCAGCCCGTCCCCCCCAGATACGCAGTATTTT	CASSPSPPDTQYF
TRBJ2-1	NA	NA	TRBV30	TGTGCCTGGAGTGTAGCGGACAATGAGCAGTTCTTC	CAWSVADNEQFF
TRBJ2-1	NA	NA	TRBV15	TGTGCCACCAGCGAGACTTTTGGGGGTGAGCAGTTCTTC	CATSETFGGEQFF
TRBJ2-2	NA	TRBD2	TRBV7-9	TGTGCCAGCAGCCCACCGGGGGGGCTATCTCCCGGGGAGCTGTTTTTT	CASSPPGGLSPGELFF
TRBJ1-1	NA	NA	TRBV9	TGTGCCAGCAGCGCCAAGGATCTGAACACTGAAGCTTTCTTT	CASSAKDLNTEAFF
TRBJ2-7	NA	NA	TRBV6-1	TGTGCCAGCAGTGAACAGGTCTACGAGCAGTACTTC	CASSEQVYEQYF
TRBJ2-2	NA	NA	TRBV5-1	TGCGCCAGCAGCCTAGGGGATGGGGAGCTGTTTTTT	CASSLGDGELFF
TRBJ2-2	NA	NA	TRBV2	TGTGCCAGCACCCAGGACACCGGGGAGCTGTTTTTT	CASTQDTGELFF